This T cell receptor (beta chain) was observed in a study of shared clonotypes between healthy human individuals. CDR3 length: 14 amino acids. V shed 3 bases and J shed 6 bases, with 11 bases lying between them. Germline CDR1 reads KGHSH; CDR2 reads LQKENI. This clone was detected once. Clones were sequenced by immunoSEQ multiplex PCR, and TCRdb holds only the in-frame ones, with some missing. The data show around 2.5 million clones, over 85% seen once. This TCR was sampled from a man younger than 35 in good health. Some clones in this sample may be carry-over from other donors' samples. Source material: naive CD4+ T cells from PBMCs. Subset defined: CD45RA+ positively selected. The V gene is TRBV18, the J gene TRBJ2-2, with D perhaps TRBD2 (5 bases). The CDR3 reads CASSPLSGAGELFF. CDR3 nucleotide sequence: TGTGCCAGCTCACCCCTTTCCGGGGCCGGGGAGCTGTTTTTT.